The 24 T cell receptor beta chains below all came from one sample that was sequenced in a study of blood T cell repertoires in COVID-19. The protocol was immunoSEQ multiplex PCR, while the TCRdb copy is restricted to in-frame clones and leaves out a portion. The sample comprises some 250,000 clones, around 86% of which are singletons, and just under 3% rests with the top ten. Sequenced sample: peripheral blood. The receptors originated from a woman aged 60-75 years with active or convalescent COVID-19.

V is TRBV7-9 and J is TRBJ1-1; D gene unclear. V was shortened by 1 base and J by 1 base, with 10 bases between the two germline ends. Germline CDR1 SEHNR, CDR2 FQNEAQ (reference sequence). The CDR3 runs 15 residues. CDR3 amino acids: CASSLVQATNTEAFF. CDR3 DNA sequence: TGTGCCAGCAGCTTAGTTCAGGCGACGAACACTGAAGCTTTCTTT.

This clone was recorded only once. Its ends do not fully match the called genes, so a read error is possible. Other nucleotide sequences in the sample specify the same CDR3. The V and J genes are TRBV29-1 and TRBJ1-6; no clear D. This CDR3 spans 13 amino acids. Looked up from germline, CDR1 is SQVTM and CDR2 is ANQGSEA. CDR3 nucleotide sequence: TGCAGCGTTGCCGTTGGCAGAAATTCACCTCTCCACTTT. Translating gives CSVAVGRNSPLHF.

The J gene is TRBJ2-3, the V gene TRBV6-6, with D maybe TRBD2 (6 bases). Germline assignment: CDR1 MNHNY and CDR2 SVGAGI (reference sequence). The CDR3 is made up of 18 amino acids. Trimming pared 5 bases from V and 0 bases from J, leaving 21 bases between. The CDR3 nucleotides are TGTGCCAGCAGTCCGGGACGACGGGGGAGAGGTAGCACAGATACGCAGTATTTT. Protein product: CASSPGRRGRGSTDTQYF.

The V and J genes are TRBV15 and TRBJ1-4; no firm D call. Looked up from germline, CDR1 is LNHNV and CDR2 is YYDKDF (reference sequence). V was clipped by 6 bases and J by 4 bases, with 9 bases between them. The CDR3 is made up of 13 amino acids. As DNA, the CDR3 is TGTGCCACCAGGAGAAGCTTTAATGAAAAACTGTTTTTT. Translated, it gives CATRRSFNEKLFF.

CDR3 bases: TGTGCCAGTAGTACCCCGGGACAGGGAACAAACACCTTC. Translated: CASSTPGQGTNTF. This rearrangement joins TRBV19 to TRBJ1-2, with 9 bases identical to TRBD1. The CDR3 contains 13 residues. Germline CDR1 reads LNHDA; CDR2 reads SQIVND (reference sequence). J gave up 12 bases and V 4 bases, and 9 bases lay outside the gene matches.

The rearrangement uses TRBV10-3 and TRBJ2-1; TRBD2 matches 11 bases. The CDR3 has 19 amino acids. V dropped 5 bases and J dropped 1; count of bases not matched to a gene: 13. The germline V gene encodes CDR1 ENHRY and CDR2 SYGVKD. CDR3 loop: CAISRSSGGTSQSYNEQFF. CDR3 in DNA: TGTGCCATCAGTCGGTCTAGCGGGGGGACCTCTCAGTCCTACAATGAGCAGTTCTTC.

The chain joins TRBV9 to TRBJ1-2; possibly TRBD1 for D (5 bases). The CDR3 has 15 residues. Germline lookup yields CDR1 SGDLS and CDR2 YYNGEE. Trimming stripped 0 bases from V and 6 bases from J, with 15 bases between. The CDR3 sequence: CASSVDAGILHGYTF. The DNA of the CDR3 is TGTGCCAGCAGCGTAGATGCAGGGATCCTCCATGGCTACACCTTC.

The rearrangement joins TRBV18 to TRBJ2-3; 7 nucleotides line up with TRBD1. In germline, CDR1 is KGHSH, CDR2 LQKENI. Germline trimming cut 3 bases from V and 0 bases from J; bases unmatched to any gene: 12. This CDR3 comprises 18 residues. The CDR3 DNA is TGTGCCAGCTCACCCTCCACCGGGACAGCCTCTAGCACAGATACGCAGTATTTT. It yields the protein CASSPSTGTASSTDTQYF.

This rearrangement joins TRBV9 to TRBJ1-1; tentatively, D is TRBD1 (6 bases). Germline V lookup: CDR1 SGDLS, CDR2 YYNGEE. CDR3 size: 15 residues. The V end was cut by 4 bases, the J end by 0 bases, with 13 bases between. This CDR3 reads CASSPRQEMNTEAFF. The CDR3 DNA sequence: TGTGCCAGCAGCCCGCGACAGGAGATGAACACTGAAGCTTTCTTT.

CDR3 protein: CASSTHQKEQYF. The CDR3 DNA follows: TGTGCCAGTAGTACCCACCAGAAGGAGCAGTACTTC. The chain is built from TRBV19 and TRBJ2-7; unclear D gene. There are 12 residues in the CDR3. Deletions cut 4 bases from V and 7 bases from J, with 11 bases between. Germline-derived CDR1 and CDR2 are LNHDA and SQIVND (reference sequence). The variable domain in full, with the rest retrieved from reference TRBV19 and TRBJ2-7, is DGGITQSPKYLFRKEGQNVTLSCEQNLNHDAMYWYRQDPGQGLRLIYYSQIVNDFQKGDIAEGYSVSREKKESFPLTVTSAQKNPTAFYLCASSTHQKEQYFGPGTRLTVT.

This chain connects TRBV6-2 or TRBV6-3 to TRBJ2-7, with D tentatively TRBD2 (5 bases). CDR1 is MNHEY, CDR2 SVGEGT, per germline. The CDR3 totals 14 residues. V lost 2 bases and J lost 3, with 11 bases in between. In DNA form, the CDR3 reads TGTGCCAGCAGTTACCGCGACTACTACTACGAGCAGTACTTC. Translated: CASSYRDYYYEQYF.

The chain uses TRBV4-1 and TRBJ2-7; a possible D gene is TRBD2 (5 bases). The CDR3 consists of 14 residues. The V end lost 4 bases, the J end lost 5 bases, and 15 bases lay between the germline ends. Germline-derived CDR1 and CDR2 are MGHRA and YSYEKL. The CDR3 reads CASSPTLGGHEQYF. The CDR3 nucleotides read TGCGCCAGCAGCCCGACCCTTGGCGGGCACGAGCAGTACTTC.

The chain carries TRBV3-1 (or the pseudogene TRBV3-2) and TRBJ1-1, with D unclear. Germline lookup yields CDR1 LGHDT and CDR2 YNNKEL (reference sequence). This CDR3 contains 14 residues. Trimming stripped 2 bases from V and 0 bases from J, with 7 bases between. CDR3 nucleotide sequence: TGTGCCAGCAGCCAAAGCGGATTGAACACTGAAGCTTTCTTT. Its translation is CASSQSGLNTEAFF.

CDR3 sequence (DNA): TGCAGCGTGGTCCCGGGACAGGAGATGCAGGAAAAACTGTTTTTT. Translated, it gives CSVVPGQEMQEKLFF. The rearrangement uses TRBV29-1 and TRBJ1-4, with 8 bases that match TRBD1. The trim removed 6 bases at V and 8 bases at J, leaving 14 bases unmatched. There are 15 residues in the CDR3. Germline assignment: CDR1 SQVTM and CDR2 ANQGSEA.

The CDR3 protein is CASSTTGNTGELFF. The CDR3 bases are TGTGCCAGTAGTACTACAGGGAACACCGGGGAGCTGTTTTTT. The chain recombines TRBV19 with TRBJ2-2, with a possible D match to TRBD1 (5 bases). V was pared by 4 bases and J by 1 base, with 7 bases between. The CDR3 loop spans 14 amino acids. The germline CDR1 and CDR2 sequences are LNHDA and SQIVND (reference sequence). The full variable domain, its missing parts supplied by reference TRBV19 and TRBJ2-2, is DGGITQSPKYLFRKEGQNVTLSCEQNLNHDAMYWYRQDPGQGLRLIYYSQIVNDFQKGDIAEGYSVSREKKESFPLTVTSAQKNPTAFYLCASSTTGNTGELFFGEGSRLTVL.

There are many counts of this clone. This chain links TRBV30 with TRBJ1-5; possible D gene TRBD1, 5 bases. V was trimmed by 0 bases and J by 5 bases, leaving 8 bases between them. The germline CDR1 and CDR2 sequences are GTSNPN and SVGIG (reference sequence). CDR3 length: 13 residues. The CDR3 here is CAWSVRVDQPQHF. DNA of the CDR3: TGTGCCTGGAGTGTCAGGGTGGATCAGCCCCAGCATTTT.

The chain employs TRBV6-2 or TRBV6-3 and TRBJ1-1; D is ambiguous. The CDR3 is 16 amino acids. CDR1 and CDR2 from the germline V gene are MNHEY and SVGEGT. Trimming shortened V by 6 bases and J by 5 bases, and 22 bases separated the two germline ends. DNA for the CDR3: TGTGCCAGCAGCTCCGGCCTTCTTTTGGGGAGGACTGAAGCTTTCTTT. Amino acid sequence: CASSSGLLLGRTEAFF.

The chain has TRBV6-6 and TRBJ2-7, with TRBD1 as a possible D gene (5 bases). Germline V gives CDR1 MNHNY, CDR2 SVGAGI (reference sequence). This CDR3 is 13 amino acids long. V lost 5 bases and J lost 1, with 9 bases in between. CDR3 sequence (DNA): TGTGCCAGCAGTCAACAGGAGTCCTACGAGCAGTACTTC. This gives the protein CASSQQESYEQYF.

V is TRBV3-1 (or the pseudogene TRBV3-2) and J is TRBJ2-7; D unresolved. Germline V gives CDR1 LGHDT, CDR2 YNNKEL (reference sequence). Trimming cost V 0 bases and J 3 bases, with 9 bases left between them. This CDR3 region has 14 residues. DNA of the CDR3: TGTGCCAGCAGCCAAGATTTTGCCGGCTACGAGCAGTACTTC. Its translation is CASSQDFAGYEQYF.

This chain links TRBV5-1 with TRBJ1-1; 8 bases agree with TRBD1. J gave up 2 bases and V 3 bases, and 9 bases lay outside the gene matches. The germline CDR1 and CDR2 sequences are SGHRS and YFSETQ. CDR3 length: 16 amino acids. CDR3 residues: CASSWTDRVPNTEAFF. The CDR3 nucleotides read TGCGCCAGCAGCTGGACGGACAGGGTACCTAACACTGAAGCTTTCTTT.

This clone was observed a single time. This chain connects TRBV19 to TRBJ1-1, with D unclear. The CDR3 sequence is 11 residues long. Germline CDR1 reads LNHDA; CDR2 reads SQIVND (reference sequence). Trimming cost V 11 bases and J 11 bases, with 18 bases left between them. CDR3 loop: CAAGSGASAFF. CDR3 in DNA: TGTGCCGCGGGGTCCGGCGCGTCGGCTTTCTTT.

Points on this clone: Other DNA sequences from this sample encode an identical CDR3 as well. This chain uses TRBV5-6 with TRBJ1-2, with unresolved D. Germline V lookup: CDR1 SGHDT, CDR2 YYEEEE. This CDR3 comprises 14 residues. V lost 2 bases and J 4 bases, leaving 12 bases between the germline ends. The CDR3 DNA follows: TGTGCCAGCAGCTTATGGGAGGGTACCTATGGCTACACCTTC. Protein product: CASSLWEGTYGYTF.

This clone was counted ten times or more. The same CDR3 can be traced to other DNA sequences in this sample. The chain has TRBV7-2 and TRBJ2-5, with 7 bases aligning to TRBD2. Germline-derived CDR1 and CDR2 are SGHTA and FQGNSA. This CDR3 has 15 residues. After removal of 1 base from V and 1 base from J, the junction contained 3 bases not matched to a gene. The CDR3 sequence is CASSLGGGGQETQYF. The CDR3 bases are TGTGCCAGCAGCTTAGGGGGCGGGGGCCAAGAGACCCAGTACTTC.

In its sample, this clone was seen once. The CDR3 nucleotides are TGTGCCAGCAGCTTACAGGGGGGTAGCTACGAGCAGTACTTC. Translated, it gives CASSLQGGSYEQYF. This rearrangement joins TRBV7-2 to TRBJ2-7; tentative D call: TRBD1 (7 bases). Germline V gene lookup returns CDR1 SGHTA and CDR2 FQGNSA. V gave up 2 bases and J gave up 3 bases, with 11 bases separating them. The length of the CDR3 is 14 residues.